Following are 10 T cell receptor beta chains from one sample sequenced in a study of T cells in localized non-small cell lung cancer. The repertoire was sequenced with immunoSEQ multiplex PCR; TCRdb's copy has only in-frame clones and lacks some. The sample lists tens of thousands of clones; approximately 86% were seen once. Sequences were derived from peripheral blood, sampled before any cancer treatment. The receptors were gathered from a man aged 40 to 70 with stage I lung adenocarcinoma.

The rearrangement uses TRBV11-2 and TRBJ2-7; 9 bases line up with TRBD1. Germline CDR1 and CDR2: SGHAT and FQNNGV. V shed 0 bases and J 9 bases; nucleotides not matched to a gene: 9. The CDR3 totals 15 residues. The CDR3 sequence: CASSLETGGVARQYF. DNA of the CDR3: TGTGCCAGCAGCTTAGAGACAGGGGGAGTCGCGAGGCAGTACTTC.

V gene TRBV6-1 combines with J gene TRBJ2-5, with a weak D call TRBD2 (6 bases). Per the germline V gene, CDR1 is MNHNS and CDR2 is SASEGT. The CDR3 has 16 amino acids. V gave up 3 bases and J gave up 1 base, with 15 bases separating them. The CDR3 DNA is TGTGCCAGCAGTGACGGGGTGCGGACTATCCAAGAGACCCAGTACTTC. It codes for CASSDGVRTIQETQYF.

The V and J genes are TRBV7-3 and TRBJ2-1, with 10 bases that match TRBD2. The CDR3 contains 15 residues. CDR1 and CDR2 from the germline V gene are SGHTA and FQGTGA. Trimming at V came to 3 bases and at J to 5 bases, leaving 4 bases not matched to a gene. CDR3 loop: CASSFLAGANNEQFF. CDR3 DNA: TGTGCCAGCAGCTTCCTAGCGGGGGCCAACAATGAGCAGTTCTTC. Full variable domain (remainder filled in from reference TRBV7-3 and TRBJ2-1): GAGVSQTPSNKVTEKGKYVELRCDPISGHTALYWYRQSLGQGPEFLIYFQGTGAADDSGLPNDRFFAVRPEGSVSTLKIQRTERGDSAVYLCASSFLAGANNEQFFGPGTRLTVL.

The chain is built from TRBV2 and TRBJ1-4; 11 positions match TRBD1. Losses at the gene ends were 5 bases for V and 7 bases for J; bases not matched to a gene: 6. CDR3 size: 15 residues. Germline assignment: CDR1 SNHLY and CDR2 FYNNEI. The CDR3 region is CASSPRTGGGEKLFF. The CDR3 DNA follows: TGTGCCAGCAGTCCCCGGACAGGGGGCGGTGAAAAACTGTTTTTT.

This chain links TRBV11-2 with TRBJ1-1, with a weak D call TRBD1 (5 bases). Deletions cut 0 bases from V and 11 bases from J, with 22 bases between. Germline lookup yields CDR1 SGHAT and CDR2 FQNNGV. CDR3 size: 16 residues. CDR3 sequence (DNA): TGTGCCAGCAGCTTAGAGGGCGGGGGAGGACTGAGGAGGGCTTTCTTT. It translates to CASSLEGGGGLRRAFF.

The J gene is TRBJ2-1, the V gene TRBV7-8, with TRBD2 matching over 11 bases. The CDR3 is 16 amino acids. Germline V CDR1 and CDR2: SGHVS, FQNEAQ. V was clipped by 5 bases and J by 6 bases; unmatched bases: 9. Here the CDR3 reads CASSPRLAGGSNEQFF. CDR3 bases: TGTGCCAGCAGCCCCCGGCTAGCGGGAGGAAGCAATGAGCAGTTCTTC.

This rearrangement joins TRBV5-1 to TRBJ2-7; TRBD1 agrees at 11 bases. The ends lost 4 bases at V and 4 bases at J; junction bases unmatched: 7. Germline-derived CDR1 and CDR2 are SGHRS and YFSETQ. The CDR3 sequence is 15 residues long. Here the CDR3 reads CASSIGTGGFYEQYF. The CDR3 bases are TGCGCCAGCAGCATCGGGACAGGGGGGTTTTACGAGCAGTACTTC.

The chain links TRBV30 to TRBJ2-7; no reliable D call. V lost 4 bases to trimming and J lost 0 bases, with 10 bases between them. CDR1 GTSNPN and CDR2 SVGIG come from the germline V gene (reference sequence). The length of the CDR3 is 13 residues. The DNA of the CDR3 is TGTGCCTGGAACCCCGTCAGCTCCTACGAGCAGTACTTC. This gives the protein CAWNPVSSYEQYF.

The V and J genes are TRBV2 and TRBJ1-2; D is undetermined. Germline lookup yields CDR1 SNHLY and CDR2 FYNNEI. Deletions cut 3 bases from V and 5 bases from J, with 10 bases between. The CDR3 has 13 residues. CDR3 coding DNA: TGTGCCAGCAGTGAGACGGCCGTGTATGGCTACACCTTC. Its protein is CASSETAVYGYTF. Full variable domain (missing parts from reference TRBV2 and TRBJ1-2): EPEVTQTPSHQVTQMGQEVILRCVPISNHLYFYWYRQILGQKVEFLVSFYNNEISEKSEIFDDQFSVERPDGSNFTLKIRSTKLEDSAMYFCASSETAVYGYTFGSGTRLTVV.

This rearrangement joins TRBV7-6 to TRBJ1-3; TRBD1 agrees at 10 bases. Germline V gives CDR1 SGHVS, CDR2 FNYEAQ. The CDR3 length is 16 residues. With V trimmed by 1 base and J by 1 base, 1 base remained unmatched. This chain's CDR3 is CASSLGQGASGNTIYF. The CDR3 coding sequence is TGTGCCAGCAGCTTAGGACAGGGGGCTTCTGGAAACACCATATATTTT. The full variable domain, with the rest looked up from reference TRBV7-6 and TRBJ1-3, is GAGVSQSPRYKVTKRGQDVALRCDPISGHVSLYWYRQALGQGPEFLTYFNYEAQQDKSGLPNDRFSAERPEGSISTLTIQRTEQRDSAMYRCASSLGQGASGNTIYFGEGSWLTVV.